This is a list of T cell receptor beta chains from one sample in a study of shared clonotypes between healthy human individuals. TCRdb keeps only in-frame clones here, not all; method: immunoSEQ multiplex PCR. The table has 950,000 to 1,100,000 clones, approximately 80% seen once; the top ten hold 0.5% to 0.65%. Sequences were obtained from memory CD4+ T cells from PBMCs. The source of these receptors is a man younger than 35 in good health. Some clones in this sample may be carry-over from other donors' samples. Each CDR3 is given with its conserved first and last residue. The order of the fields is CDR3 DNA, CDR3 protein, clone size, D gene, V gene, J gene. The D gene is left open where the match is weak. Clone size is not always given. Where it is, it says once, few, many or a class for expanded clones.

TGTGCCAGCAGCTTAGCATCAGGGCCACGCGAGCAGTACTTC,CASSLASGPREQYF,-,-,TRBV7-6,TRBJ2-7
TGCGCCAGCAGCCAAGATAGACTAGCGGGCTCCTACGAGCAGTACTTC,CASSQDRLAGSYEQYF,-,TRBD2,TRBV4-3,TRBJ2-7
TGTGCCAGCAGTTACTGGGCAGATACGCAGTATTTT,CASSYWADTQYF,-,-,TRBV6-5,TRBJ2-3
TGTGCCAGCAGTTCGCAGCGGGAGGGCCAAGAGACCCAGTACTTC,CASSSQREGQETQYF,-,TRBD2,TRBV27,TRBJ2-5
TGTGCCAGCAGCCCTACTACGTACGATGAGCAGTTCTTC,CASSPTTYDEQFF,-,-,TRBV7-3,TRBJ2-1
TGTGCCTGGGCAGGTGGGCCTGGAAACACCATATATTTT,CAWAGGPGNTIYF,-,-,TRBV30,TRBJ1-3
TGTGCCAGCAGCTCCCCGGAAGACAGGGACGACGTCCTGACTTTC,CASSSPEDRDDVLTF,-,TRBD1,TRBV5-6,TRBJ2-6
TGTGCCAGCAGCTTGGGGACCGGGACTACGCAGTTCTTC,CASSLGTGTTQFF,many,TRBD2,TRBV7-3,TRBJ2-1
TGTGCCAGCAGCCAGTGGAGCGAGGGGACGTCCGAGCAGTACTTC,CASSQWSEGTSEQYF,-,-,TRBV4-2,TRBJ2-7
TGTGCCAGCAGCTTTAGACTAGCGGGGGGCCGTGAGCAGTTCTTC,CASSFRLAGGREQFF,-,TRBD2,TRBV7-2,TRBJ2-1
TGTGCCAGCAGTATCGGGACTAGCGATCGCACAGATACGCAGTATTTT,CASSIGTSDRTDTQYF,-,TRBD2,TRBV27,TRBJ2-3
TGTGCCAGCAGCGTAGTTCTAGCGGGGGAGCAGTACTTC,CASSVVLAGEQYF,-,TRBD2,TRBV9,TRBJ2-7
TGTGCCAGCTCACTGTCGGGGACAGGGGCTACCTACGAGCAGTACTTC,CASSLSGTGATYEQYF,-,TRBD1,TRBV18,TRBJ2-7
TGTGCCAGCAGCTTAAGAGGATTCGATGGCTACACCTTC,CASSLRGFDGYTF,-,-,TRBV7-2,TRBJ1-2
TGTGCCAGTAGTATAGCGTGGACAACCAACTATGGCTACACCTTC,CASSIAWTTNYGYTF,-,-,TRBV19,TRBJ1-2
TGTGCCAGCAGTGCGGACAACCAGCCCCAGCATTTT,CASSADNQPQHF,-,-,TRBV2,TRBJ1-5
TGTGCCAGCAGCAAAGGGGGTGACGGGGAGCTGTTTTTT,CASSKGGDGELFF,-,-,TRBV2,TRBJ2-2
TGTGCCACCAAAAAGGGGACAGGATTTGCAGATACGCAGTATTTT,CATKKGTGFADTQYF,few,TRBD1,TRBV7-3,TRBJ2-3
TGTGCCAGCAGCTCCCGTATAGTCACCTACAATGAGCAGTTCTTC,CASSSRIVTYNEQFF,-,-,TRBV5-4,TRBJ2-1
TGTGCCAGCAGTTTAGGGGCTCGGCCTGGTCGGTATTTT,CASSLGARPGRYF,-,-,TRBV28,TRBJ2-3
TGTGCCAGCAGTTACCCCGGTGGGGTGGAAGGCTACACCTTC,CASSYPGGVEGYTF,-,-,TRBV6-5,TRBJ1-2
TGTGCCTGGAGCGCGACGGCCTTAAGGAGGGCTGAAGCTTTCTTT,CAWSATALRRAEAFF,-,-,TRBV30,TRBJ1-1
TGCGCCAGCGAACAGGGGACCAGGAACAATGAGCAGTTCTTC,CASEQGTRNNEQFF,few,TRBD1,TRBV5-1,TRBJ2-1
TGTGCCATCAGTGAGTCCCTGCAGCTCGAGCAGTACTTC,CAISESLQLEQYF,once,-,TRBV10-3,TRBJ2-7
TGCGCCAGCAGCAGGGATCCTCAAGAGACCCAGTACTTC,CASSRDPQETQYF,-,-,TRBV10-1,TRBJ2-5
TGTGCCAGCTCACCGTTGGGACGGGATAATTCACCCCTCCACTTT,CASSPLGRDNSPLHF,-,-,TRBV18,TRBJ1-6
TGTGCCAGCAGCTTGAGAGCGGGAGGGCCTCTCGAGCAGTACTTC,CASSLRAGGPLEQYF,-,TRBD2,TRBV7-3,TRBJ2-7
TGTGCCAGCAGTGGTCGACTAGCGGGAGACACAGATACGCAGTATTTT,CASSGRLAGDTDTQYF,-,TRBD2,TRBV6-6,TRBJ2-3
TGTGCCAGCAGCCTACCGGGACAGCTTCAAGAGCAGTACTTC,CASSLPGQLQEQYF,-,TRBD1,TRBV5-4,TRBJ2-5
TGTGCCAGCAGCCGACCCCGAGACGGCTCGGGCACCGGGGAGCTGTTTTTT,CASSRPRDGSGTGELFF,few,-,TRBV7-7,TRBJ2-2
TGTGCCAGCACCAAGACAGGACCTTGGGATGGCTACACCTTC,CASTKTGPWDGYTF,-,-,TRBV2,TRBJ1-2
TGCGCCTCCCGCCGGGACCTAAGCACAGATACGCAGTATTTT,CASRRDLSTDTQYF,-,-,TRBV5-1,TRBJ2-3
TGTGCCAGCAGTTTATTACGGGACACCATATATTTT,CASSLLRDTIYF,-,-,TRBV28,TRBJ1-3
TGTGCCAGCAGCTCCCTACGGGGCAATGAGCAGTTCTTC,CASSSLRGNEQFF,few,-,TRBV7-8,TRBJ2-1
TGTGCCAGCAGCGTAGGGGGAGTAGAGACCCAGTACTTC,CASSVGGVETQYF,-,-,TRBV9,TRBJ2-5
TGTGCTAGTGGTTTGGTCGTCGGACAGGGTCGATCGGAAGCTTTCTTT,CASGLVVGQGRSEAFF,-,TRBD1,TRBV12-5,TRBJ1-1
TGTGCCAGCAGCTTAGGCAGGCTAGCGGGAGGCGTCGGTGAGCAGTTCTTC,CASSLGRLAGGVGEQFF,-,TRBD2,TRBV11-3,TRBJ2-1
TGTGCCAGCAGCTTCGGTAGGGCGAACACTGAAGCTTTCTTT,CASSFGRANTEAFF,-,-,TRBV7-9,TRBJ1-1
TGTGCCAGCATTTGGTTGGTGGGGGGCTACGAGCAGTACTTC,CASIWLVGGYEQYF,-,-,TRBV6-5,TRBJ2-7
TGTGCCAGCAGCTTATATTTAAGCGCAGTTTACAATGAGCAGTTCTTC,CASSLYLSAVYNEQFF,-,-,TRBV7-8,TRBJ2-1
TGTGCCAGCTGGGCCGCTAATGAAAAACTGTTTTTT,CASWAANEKLFF,-,-,TRBV28,TRBJ1-4
TGTGCCAGCAGCCTGACAGGGGCGAAAGGCAATCAGCCCCAGCATTTT,CASSLTGAKGNQPQHF,-,TRBD1,TRBV5-4,TRBJ1-5